This paragraph covers one TCR beta chain sequence. Antigen: not known. V lost 4 bases and J lost 6, with 16 bases in between. The CDR3 length is 14 residues. The germline gives CDR1 KGHSH, CDR2 LQKENI. This sample is drawn from a study of human T cells and chemical hapten exposure. As for the study in general: In the approximately 25-week study, patients were dosed weekly with diphenylcyclopropenone on the scalp throughout. The patch tests put 0.01% DPC on the skin of the upper back and were read 6 days later.

TCRdb re-analysed the RACE reads in MiXCR, keeping a single row per CDR3 protein. The repertoire holds 150,000 to 200,000 distinct CDR3 sequences, with 25% to 35% as singletons. The time point is: patch test 3, about 24 weeks after DPC sensitization. The treatment: therapeutic diphenylcyclopropenone sensitization with weekly scalp DPC. People who gave samples had alopecia, were 18 to 70 years old, and were suitable for DPC. Whole-study results and caveats: The study found expanded TCRs formed significantly more large CDR3 similarity clusters than controls.

The origin of this receptor is a woman aged 18-29 years with alopecia areata. Some clones in this sample may be carry-over from other donors' samples. The chain carries TRBV18 and TRBJ2-7; the D gene could be TRBD1 or TRBD2 (5 bases each). The sample here was whole blood, taken in connection with sensitization to the hapten diphenylcyclopropenone (DPC). As DNA, the CDR3 is TGTGCCAGCTCACGCCCCGGGGCGGGCGGCGAGCAGTACTTC. This sequence encodes CASSRPGAGGEQYF.